What follows are 24 T cell receptor beta chains derived from one specimen sequenced in a study of blood T cell repertoires in COVID-19. Using immunoSEQ multiplex PCR, the repertoire was profiled, and TCRdb retains in-frame clones only, with some absent. This table holds under 200,000 clones, about 90% found once. Input material: peripheral blood. Every receptor here comes from a man in his forties with active or convalescent COVID-19.

The genes are TRBV19 and TRBJ1-3, with D uncertain. The V end was cut by 5 bases, the J end by 3 bases, with 26 bases between. The germline V gene encodes CDR1 LNHDA and CDR2 SQIVND (reference sequence). The length of the CDR3 is 19 residues. CDR3 DNA: TGTGCCAGTAGTTTCACTAGCCTCCGGACTCGTGGGGATGGAAACACCATATATTTT. The encoded protein is CASSFTSLRTRGDGNTIYF.

The J gene is TRBJ1-1, the V gene TRBV29-1, with 8 bases lining up with TRBD1. V dropped 6 bases and J dropped 3; count of bases not matched to a gene: 6. This CDR3 has 13 residues. Germline V gene data show CDR1 as SQVTM and CDR2 as ANQGSEA. Written as DNA, the CDR3 is TGCAGCGTGACGGACAGGGCAGACACTGAAGCTTTCTTT. Amino acid sequence: CSVTDRADTEAFF.

The gene calls are TRBV15 and TRBJ2-7; 8 nucleotides line up with TRBD1. This CDR3 comprises 15 residues. V was clipped by 4 bases and J by 6 bases; unmatched bases: 11. Germline V gene lookup returns CDR1 LNHNV and CDR2 YYDKDF (reference sequence). The CDR3 is CATSTMTGVRGEQYF. The CDR3 DNA sequence: TGTGCCACCAGCACTATGACAGGGGTTCGCGGCGAGCAGTACTTC.

The chain has TRBV28 and TRBJ2-2; D not certain. Trimming took 3 bases from V and 4 from J, leaving 6 bases between them. In germline, CDR1 is MDHEN, CDR2 SYDVKM. This CDR3 is 13 amino acids long. CDR3 DNA sequence: TGTGCCAGCAGTTTGGGCATCACCGGGGAGCTGTTTTTT. Its translation is CASSLGITGELFF.

This chain connects TRBV6-1 to TRBJ1-2; D gene uncertain. The CDR3 sequence is 14 residues long. The V end lost 0 bases, the J end lost 5 bases, and 10 bases lay between the germline ends. Germline lookup yields CDR1 MNHNS and CDR2 SASEGT. CDR3 protein: CASSEAVRRYGYTF. The DNA for the CDR3 is TGTGCCAGCAGTGAAGCAGTCAGGCGTTATGGCTACACCTTC.

This rearrangement joins TRBV4-1 to TRBJ1-6; tentative D call: TRBD1 (5 bases). Germline values: CDR1 MGHRA, CDR2 YSYEKL. The CDR3 length is 16 residues. Trimming stripped 2 bases from V and 7 bases from J, with 15 bases between. The CDR3 coding sequence is TGCGCCAGCAGCCAAAGGGGTGCTGTAATGAATTCACCCCTCCACTTT. It specifies CASSQRGAVMNSPLHF.

The chain links TRBV6-4 to TRBJ2-3; D is unresolved. Germline V gene sequence: CDR1 MRHNA, CDR2 SNTAGT. V was trimmed by 3 bases and J by 4 bases, leaving 14 bases between them. This CDR3 spans 15 amino acids. CDR3 in amino acids: CASSEDQAFADTQYF. The CDR3 region has the DNA TGTGCCAGCAGTGAGGATCAGGCTTTCGCAGATACGCAGTATTTT.

This rearrangement joins TRBV19 to TRBJ1-2, with TRBD1 identical over 10 bases. Trimming cost V 6 bases and J 7 bases; bases outside gene matches: 17. Germline CDR1 is LNHDA and CDR2 is SQIVND (reference sequence). This CDR3 comprises 17 residues. The CDR3 DNA sequence: TGTGCCAGTAGGAACGATTATGAGACAGGGGGCCAGGGTGGCTACACCTTC. It is translated as CASRNDYETGGQGGYTF.

This clone has just one count. Other nucleotide sequences from this sample produce the same CDR3. The gene calls are TRBV30 and TRBJ1-6; D is unclear. From germline, CDR1 is GTSNPN and CDR2 SVGIG (reference sequence). The CDR3 runs 11 residues. V lost 0 bases and J lost 9, with 3 bases in between. The CDR3 region is CAWSVLSPLHF. The CDR3 nucleotides read TGTGCCTGGAGTGTCCTTTCACCCCTCCACTTT.

The table lists this clone with a few counts. CDR3 sequence reads: CASSQGYSGGGDTQYF. The CDR3 nucleotides are TGCGCCAGCAGCCAAGGTTATAGCGGGGGAGGAGATACGCAGTATTTT. This chain links TRBV4-1 with TRBJ2-3, with 9 bases matching TRBD2. J was trimmed by 5 bases and V by 1 base; bases with no gene match: 7. The CDR3 is made up of 16 amino acids. Looked up from germline, CDR1 is MGHRA and CDR2 is YSYEKL.

This clone was detected only a few times. The chain combines TRBV4-1 with TRBJ1-1, with D maybe TRBD1 (6 bases). Germline V lookup: CDR1 MGHRA, CDR2 YSYEKL. CDR3 size: 15 residues. V was cut by 0 bases and J by 6 bases, with 14 bases left in between. In DNA, the CDR3 is TGCGCCAGCAGCCAAGAGGGGCGGGGGCGGTCTGAAGCTTTCTTT. This sequence encodes CASSQEGRGRSEAFF.

The chain joins TRBV5-1 to TRBJ2-2; the match to TRBD2 covers 14 bases. V dropped 4 bases and J dropped 5; count of bases not matched to a gene: 7. The CDR3 loop spans 17 amino acids. The V gene's germline CDR1 is SGHRS and CDR2 YFSETQ. The CDR3 DNA follows: TGCGCCAGCAGCGTAGGGACTAGCGGGGGATGGACCGGGGAGCTGTTTTTT. Translated, it gives CASSVGTSGGWTGELFF. The variable domain in full, completed from reference TRBV5-1 and TRBJ2-2, reads KAGVTQTPRYLIKTRGQQVTLSCSPISGHRSVSWYQQTPGQGLQFLFEYFSETQRNKGNFPGRFSGRQFSNSRSEMNVSTLELGDSALYLCASSVGTSGGWTGELFFGEGSRLTVL.

The chain links TRBV6-5 to TRBJ1-2; D is undetermined. V was clipped by 6 bases and J by 0 bases, with 8 bases between them. Per germline, CDR1 MNHEY and CDR2 SVGAGI. There are 13 residues in the CDR3. DNA of the CDR3: TGTGCCAGCAGGGCGGTCGCTAACTATGGCTACACCTTC. This gives the protein CASRAVANYGYTF.

This chain joins TRBV7-9 and TRBJ1-1, with D tentatively TRBD1 (5 bases). The germline V gene encodes CDR1 SEHNR and CDR2 FQNEAQ (reference sequence). The CDR3 covers 13 residues. V lost 5 bases to trimming and J lost 7 bases, with 14 bases between them. Here the CDR3 DNA reads TGTGCCAGCAGCAAGAGACAGCCCATTGAAGCTTTCTTT. It translates to CASSKRQPIEAFF. The variable domain in full, with the rest retrieved from reference TRBV7-9 and TRBJ1-1, is DTGVSQNPRHKITKRGQNVTFRCDPISEHNRLYWYRQTLGQGPEFLTYFQNEAQLEKSRLLSDRFSAERPKGSFSTLEIQRTEQGDSAMYLCASSKRQPIEAFFGQGTRLTVV.

The rearrangement joins TRBV4-3 to TRBJ1-2, with D tentatively TRBD1 (5 bases). This CDR3 contains 15 residues. Germline V gene lookup returns CDR1 LGHNA and CDR2 YSLEER. V was pared by 1 base and J by 2 bases, with 11 bases between. The CDR3 spells CASSQGGRGNYGYTF. CDR3 bases: TGCGCCAGCAGCCAAGGAGGTAGGGGAAACTATGGCTACACCTTC.

The J gene is TRBJ1-1, the V gene TRBV28, with D perhaps TRBD1 (6 bases). The germline gives CDR1 MDHEN, CDR2 SYDVKM. V dropped 2 bases and J dropped 1 base, with 14 bases sitting between them. The CDR3 is 16 amino acids. The CDR3 sequence: CASSLAWDIRNTEAFF. The CDR3 DNA reads TGTGCCAGCAGTTTAGCTTGGGACATCAGGAACACTGAAGCTTTCTTT.

The chain carries TRBV9 and TRBJ2-2; D is uncertain. This CDR3 spans 15 amino acids. Germline-derived CDR1 and CDR2 are SGDLS and YYNGEE. The V end lost 0 bases, the J end lost 5 bases, and 11 bases lay between the germline ends. This CDR3 reads CASSVAFGGTGELFF. The CDR3 DNA reads TGTGCCAGCAGCGTAGCGTTCGGCGGAACCGGGGAGCTGTTTTTT.

This clone came up a few times. The V gene is TRBV20-1, the J gene TRBJ2-7, with D unclear. Germline CDR1 DFQATT, CDR2 SNEGSKA (reference sequence). The CDR3 runs 11 residues. The germline V and J ends were trimmed by 5 bases and 3 bases, with 8 bases remaining between them. The CDR3, as DNA: TGCAGTGCTTTTAGTGACTACGAGCAGTACTTC. It encodes CSAFSDYEQYF.

This chain's CDR3 is CSVSGKMDTEAFF. The CDR3 nucleotides read TGCAGCGTCTCAGGGAAAATGGACACTGAAGCTTTCTTT. This chain links TRBV29-1 with TRBJ1-1; perhaps TRBD1 as D (5 bases). The CDR3 extends over 13 amino acids. Germline lookup yields CDR1 SQVTM and CDR2 ANQGSEA. V was cut by 6 bases and J by 3 bases, with 14 bases left in between.

For the CDR3, the DNA is TGCGCCAGCAGCTCACAGGGATCCACGGGGGAAAAACTGTTTTTT. Translated, it gives CASSSQGSTGEKLFF. The chain employs TRBV5-1 and TRBJ1-4; possibly TRBD1 for D (6 bases). Trimming stripped 3 bases from V and 8 bases from J, with 17 bases between. In germline, CDR1 is SGHRS, CDR2 YFSETQ. There are 15 residues in the CDR3.

V usage is TRBV6-5 and J usage is TRBJ1-3; maybe TRBD1 (5 bases). Between the trimmed V and J ends, which lost 6 bases and 1 base, there was a span of 13 bases. The CDR3 spans 15 residues. The germline CDR1 and CDR2 sequences are MNHEY and SVGAGI. The CDR3 loop is CASRDFRASGNTIYF. CDR3 in DNA: TGTGCCAGCAGAGATTTCAGGGCGTCTGGAAACACCATATATTTT.

This chain links TRBV13 with TRBJ2-2; D may be TRBD1 (6 bases). Looked up from germline, CDR1 is PRHDT and CDR2 is FYEKMQ (reference sequence). Between the trimmed V and J ends, which lost 5 bases and 5 bases, there was a span of 9 bases. This CDR3 region has 13 residues. CDR3 sequence: CASSRQGTGELFF. Written as DNA, the CDR3 is TGTGCCAGCAGCCGTCAGGGGACCGGGGAGCTGTTTTTT.

CDR3 region: CASSPADSYSGNTIYF. CDR3 coding DNA: TGCGCCAGCAGCCCTGCGGACAGCTACTCTGGAAACACCATATATTTT. This chain connects TRBV4-1 to TRBJ1-3, with a weak D call TRBD1 (6 bases). Germline V gene lookup returns CDR1 MGHRA and CDR2 YSYEKL. With 4 bases removed from V and 0 bases from J, the gap between germline ends came to 13 bases. This CDR3 region has 16 residues.

This rearrangement joins TRBV5-1 to TRBJ2-3; TRBD2 agrees at 13 bases. The V gene's germline CDR1 is SGHRS and CDR2 YFSETQ. The CDR3 sequence is 18 residues long. Trimming removed 4 bases from V and 3 bases from J; junction bases left unmatched: 11. CDR3 in amino acids: CASSNRLAGGVRTDTQYF. The CDR3 DNA is TGCGCCAGCAGCAACAGACTAGCGGGGGGAGTACGGACAGATACGCAGTATTTT.